The 13 T cell receptor beta chains presented below share a single source sample, sequenced in a study of molecular identifiers for immune sequencing clone quantification. In TCRdb, the PCR reads were re-called with MiXCR into one record per CDR3 protein. Altogether about half a million distinct CDR3 sequences are present, about 26% being singletons, with the ten largest covering 0.7% to 0.9%. The sample consisted of naive CD8+ T cells from blood, with Jurkat cell RNA spiked in. As to subset: FACS-sorted CD8+CD4-CCR7+CD45RA+ naive T cells. These receptors were obtained from a human donor in good health. Some libraries in this study had Jurkat cell RNA spiked in.

This clonotype was detected only a few times. The gene calls are TRBV10-2 and TRBJ2-2, with 7 bases matching TRBD1. This CDR3 is built from 15 residues. The germline V gene has CDR1 WSHSY and CDR2 SAAADI. J gave up 0 bases and V 3 bases, and 1 base lay outside the gene matches. CDR3 amino acids: CASSDTGANTGELFF. For the CDR3, the DNA is TGCGCCAGCAGTGATACAGGGGCGAACACCGGGGAGCTGTTTTTT.

The chain recombines TRBV7-9 with TRBJ2-3; the match to TRBD2 covers 16 bases. The V and J ends lost 4 bases and 3 bases, in that order; junction bases with no gene match: 4. Germline V gene lookup returns CDR1 SEHNR and CDR2 FQNEAQ (reference sequence). The CDR3 runs to 17 residues. CDR3 in DNA: TGTGCCAGCAGCTGGGGACTAGCGGGAGGGCCGACAGATACGCAGTATTTT. Translation gives CASSWGLAGGPTDTQYF.

This clonotype occurred a few times. The chain links TRBV7-9 to TRBJ2-3, with 12 bases that match TRBD2. Per the germline V gene, CDR1 is SEHNR and CDR2 is FQNEAQ (reference sequence). V was clipped by 5 bases and J by 0 bases; unmatched bases: 3. The CDR3 has 16 amino acids. CDR3 loop: CASSDGLAGSTDTQYF. Here the CDR3 DNA reads TGTGCCAGCAGCGACGGACTAGCGGGGAGCACAGATACGCAGTATTTT.

The rearrangement links TRBV6-1 to TRBJ2-2, with TRBD2 matching 10 bases. Germline values: CDR1 MNHNS, CDR2 SASEGT. The CDR3 runs to 18 residues. The trim removed 3 bases at V and 4 bases at J, leaving 11 bases unmatched. CDR3: CASSDLLGLAGATGELFF. The CDR3 DNA follows: TGTGCCAGCAGTGACCTCCTCGGGCTAGCGGGAGCCACCGGGGAGCTGTTTTTT.

This clonotype was detected many times. The chain uses TRBV29-1 and TRBJ1-1; 8 bases match TRBD1. This CDR3 has 14 residues. V lost 3 bases, J lost 4 bases, and 7 bases stayed unmatched. Germline V gene data show CDR1 as SQVTM and CDR2 as ANQGSEA. CDR3 sequence (DNA): TGCAGCGTTGAGAGGGCAGGGGGCGTCACTGAAGCTTTCTTT. This gives the protein CSVERAGGVTEAFF.

The chain has TRBV28 and TRBJ2-4; TRBD2 agrees at 11 bases. This CDR3 is 21 amino acids long. V lost 6 bases to trimming and J lost 0 bases; unmatched junction nucleotides: 19. Germline-derived CDR1 and CDR2 are MDHEN and SYDVKM. In DNA, the CDR3 is TGTGCCAGCAGCTCGGTACATCTATCTAGCGGGGGGCCCTTAGCCAAAAACATTCAGTACTTC. Protein: CASSSVHLSSGGPLAKNIQYF.

This clonotype has a count of ten or more. The genes are TRBV7-6 and TRBJ2-3; D is undetermined. Trimming pared 5 bases from V and 1 base from J, leaving 19 bases between. This CDR3 has 17 amino acids. Germline V gene lookup returns CDR1 SGHVS and CDR2 FNYEAQ. CDR3 sequence: CASSIRARDLRTDTQYF. For the CDR3, the DNA is TGTGCCAGCAGCATAAGAGCCCGCGACTTACGCACAGATACGCAGTATTTT.

This clonotype came up many times. The DNA for the CDR3 is TGTGCCAACAAGGGACAGGTCAACACTGAAGCTTTCTTT. It translates to CANKGQVNTEAFF. The genes are TRBV7-9 and TRBJ1-1; 8 positions agree with TRBD1. The CDR3 covers 13 residues. In germline, CDR1 is SEHNR, CDR2 FQNEAQ (reference sequence). Trimming at V came to 10 bases and at J to 2 bases, leaving 6 bases not matched to a gene.

This clonotype was found many times. The rearrangement uses TRBV13 and TRBJ1-2; 7 bases line up with TRBD1. Germline CDR1 reads PRHDT; CDR2 reads FYEKMQ (reference sequence). V was clipped by 0 bases and J by 2 bases; unmatched bases: 6. This CDR3 spans 16 amino acids. The CDR3 DNA reads as TGTGCCAGCAGCTTAGGCACAGGGGAGATAAACTATGGCTACACCTTC. Amino acids: CASSLGTGEINYGYTF.

Worth noting for this clonotype: An end of the junction differs from the germline gene, which may be a read error. The chain links TRBV7-9 to TRBJ2-3; D is possibly TRBD1 or TRBD2 (6 bases each). Per the germline V gene, CDR1 is SEHNR and CDR2 is FQNEAQ (reference sequence). The CDR3 sequence is 17 residues long. CDR3 coding DNA: TGTGCCCGCAGCCTGTTTACGGGGGCTTGGGGCCCCGATACGCAGTATTTT. Encoded protein: CARSLFTGAWGPDTQYF.

This clonotype was recorded at least ten times. V gene TRBV29-1 combines with J gene TRBJ2-3; D unclear. Trimming took off 3 bases at V and 4 bases at J, with 23 bases between the two ends. CDR1 and CDR2 from the germline V gene are SQVTM and ANQGSEA. The CDR3 runs 17 residues. CDR3 DNA: TGCAGCGTTGAGCCCGTGTCGGGCTCCGTTGGGCCAGATACGCAGTATTTT. It translates to CSVEPVSGSVGPDTQYF.

In the case of this clonotype: A single base separates this from a much larger clone, so it may be a read error. The V and J genes are TRBV4-3 and TRBJ2-7; D unclear. The CDR3 is 15 amino acids. Germline CDR1 and CDR2: LGHNA and YSLEER. The CDR3 is CASSQDWSGSYAQYF. The DNA of the CDR3 is TGCGCCAGCAGCCAAGACTGGTCCGGCTCCTACGCGCAGTACTTC.

This clonotype was picked up a small number of times. The gene calls are TRBV14 and TRBJ2-3; D possibly matches TRBD1 or TRBD2 (5 bases each). The CDR3 runs to 17 residues. The germline V gene has CDR1 SGHDN and CDR2 FVKESK. Trimming left V 1 base short and J 2 bases short, with 16 bases between. This chain's CDR3 is CASSQGPGRRLTDTQYF. The CDR3 coding sequence is TGTGCCAGCAGCCAAGGGCCGGGACGGCGACTCACAGATACGCAGTATTTT.